The rows below give T cell receptor beta chains drawn from one sample of a study of response to subunit inactivated influenza vaccine. TCRdb passed the RT-PCR reads through MiXCR, listing each CDR3 protein once. The sample shows 500,000 to 650,000 distinct CDR3 sequences, 7.6% of them seen only once. The sample here was PBMCs from blood, taken around 25 months after vaccination. The receptors derive from a man aged 50-75 years who received an inactivated influenza vaccine. Each CDR3 is given with its conserved first and last residue. Fields, in order: D gene, V gene, J gene, clone size, CDR3 DNA, CDR3 protein. The D gene is left open where the match is weak. Clone size is given for some rows only: seen once, a few or many times, or a class if the clone is expanded.

>.|TRBV15|TRBJ1-4|many
TGTGCCACCAGCTCCAAGGCACGGGCTAATGAAAAACTGTTTTTT
CATSSKARANEKLFF
>.|TRBV4-3|TRBJ1-6|few
TGCGCCAGCAGCCAAGAGTATCGACCGGGGAATTCACCCCTCCACTTT
CASSQEYRPGNSPLHF
>.|TRBV10-3|TRBJ2-7|many
TGTGCCATCATGGGGGGCTACGAGCAGTACTTC
CAIMGGYEQYF
>TRBD2|TRBV11-2|TRBJ2-1|.
TGTGCCAGCAGCTTAAAAGGAGCGGGAGGCCGCTCCTACAATGAGCAGTTCTTC
CASSLKGAGGRSYNEQFF
>TRBD1|TRBV6-2/TRBV6-3|TRBJ1-5|few
TGTGCCAGCAGTTACAATAGCGACAGGGCGTGGGATCAGCCCCAGCATTTT
CASSYNSDRAWDQPQHF
>.|TRBV2|TRBJ1-5|many
TGTGCCAGCACTTACAGCGAGTATCAGCCCCAGCATTTT
CASTYSEYQPQHF
>TRBD2|TRBV20-1|TRBJ2-1|.
TGCAGTGTGGTTAGCGGGATTACCTCCTACAATGAGCAGTTCTTC
CSVVSGITSYNEQFF
>.|TRBV4-3|TRBJ1-1|many
TGCGCCAGCAGCCAAGAACCGACAGCGGGAGCTTTCTTT
CASSQEPTAGAFF
>TRBD1|TRBV12-3/TRBV12-4|TRBJ2-3|many
TGTGCCAGCAGAGGGACCGGGACAGGGTTTGCAGATACGCAGTATTTT
CASRGTGTGFADTQYF
>.|TRBV12-3/TRBV12-4|TRBJ2-3|.
TGTGCCAGCAGTCAACTACAGGGAGATACGCAGTATTTT
CASSQLQGDTQYF
>.|TRBV11-3|TRBJ2-1|few
TGTGCCAGCAGCTCCGGTTCCGGGACCCGGGACTATGAGCAGTTCTTC
CASSSGSGTRDYEQFF
>.|TRBV30|TRBJ2-1|many
TGTGCCTGGAGTTTTAGGATCGATGAGCAGTTCTTC
CAWSFRIDEQFF
>.|TRBV4-3|TRBJ2-2|.
TGCGCCAGCAGCCAAGCCGATAAATGGACCGGGGAGCTGTTTTTT
CASSQADKWTGELFF
>TRBD2|TRBV4-2|TRBJ2-3|many
TGTGCCAGCAGCCTGGGGACTAGCGGGGGCACAGATACGCAGTATTTT
CASSLGTSGGTDTQYF
>.|TRBV18|TRBJ2-7|few
TGTGCCAGCTCACCAGGTAGCGAGTACGAGCAGTACTTC
CASSPGSEYEQYF
>.|TRBV5-4|TRBJ2-4|.
TGTGCCAGCAGCTTGGATGCCAAAAACATTCAGTACTTC
CASSLDAKNIQYF
>.|TRBV7-9|TRBJ2-5|few
TGTGCCAGCAGCCACGGCCCCCAAGAGACCCAGTACTTC
CASSHGPQETQYF
>TRBD2|TRBV10-3|TRBJ2-3|many
TGTGCCATCAGGACTAGCGGGGGGCCTGAACCCACAGATACGCAGTATTTT
CAIRTSGGPEPTDTQYF
>.|TRBV10-3|TRBJ2-7|few
TGTGCCATCAGTGAGGATGTGACAGGATCCTACGAGCAGTACTTC
CAISEDVTGSYEQYF
>.|TRBV7-9|TRBJ1-1|many
TGTGCCAGCAGCTTAGAGAACAGGGTAGCTTTCTTT
CASSLENRVAFF
>TRBD2|TRBV9|TRBJ2-5|many
TGTGCCAGCAGCGTAGTGGCGGGAGAGTGGGAGACCCAGTACTTC
CASSVVAGEWETQYF
>TRBD1|TRBV3-1|TRBJ2-7|many
TGTGCCAGCAGCCAGGTAGGGGGCCCGAACGAGCAGTACTTC
CASSQVGGPNEQYF
>TRBD2|TRBV12-5|TRBJ2-7|.
TGTGCTAGTGGTTTGGTCCCGCTAAAGGGACTAGGGATCTACGAGCAGTACTTC
CASGLVPLKGLGIYEQYF
>TRBD1|TRBV6-2/TRBV6-3|TRBJ2-1|many
TGTGCCAGCAGTTACTCTCGCCGACAGGGCATCAGGGATGAGCAGTTCTTC
CASSYSRRQGIRDEQFF
>.|TRBV20-1|TRBJ2-1|few
TGCAGTGCTAAACCGGGACTTCAATCCTACAATGAGCAGTTCTTC
CSAKPGLQSYNEQFF
>TRBD1|TRBV11-2|TRBJ2-5|.
TGTGCCAGCAGGTTCACAGGGGGTCAAGAGACCCTGTACTTC
CASRFTGGQETLYF
>.|TRBV6-1|TRBJ2-7|few
TGTGCCAGCACCCCGGCAGGGGTTAATGACGAGCAGTACTTC
CASTPAGVNDEQYF
>.|TRBV11-2|TRBJ2-1|few
TGTGCCAGCAGCTTCTCTAGCGCCCAGGGGTATGAGCAGTTCTTC
CASSFSSAQGYEQFF
>.|TRBV20-1|TRBJ2-7|few
TGCAGTGCTAGAAATGCGGGAACGTCCGAGCAGTACTTC
CSARNAGTSEQYF
>.|TRBV7-2|TRBJ2-5|many
TGTGCCAGCAGCCAAAAGGCGCTGGGTGAGACCCAGTACTTC
CASSQKALGETQYF
>TRBD2|TRBV20-1|TRBJ2-3|.
TGCAGTGCCATCGGACTAGCGGGAGGAACAGATACGCAGTATTTT
CSAIGLAGGTDTQYF
>.|TRBV5-1|TRBJ1-1|many
TGCGCCAGCAGCTTGCTTCAGGACACTGAAGCTTTCTTT
CASSLLQDTEAFF
>.|TRBV10-3|TRBJ2-1|many
TGTGCCATCAGCGAAGGACTTCTCGGGTATGAGCAGTTCTTC
CAISEGLLGYEQFF
>.|TRBV20-1|TRBJ2-7|few
TGCAGTGCTAGAGTCGAGTCCGGGACTCCGTACGAGCAGTACTTC
CSARVESGTPYEQYF
>.|TRBV20-1|TRBJ1-1|.
TGCAGTCCGACTCGGGCGAGGGGCACTGAAGCTTTCTTT
CSPTRARGTEAFF
>TRBD2|TRBV20-1|TRBJ2-1|few
TGCAGTGCTAGGGCGGGAGGGCCCGTCACTGAGCAGTTCTTC
CSARAGGPVTEQFF
>TRBD1|TRBV4-3|TRBJ2-5|many
TGCGCCAGCAGCCAGGGACAGGGGGCTTGGGAGACCCAGTACTTC
CASSQGQGAWETQYF
>TRBD1|TRBV11-2|TRBJ1-2|few
TGTGCCAGCAGCTTTAAGGGGGCAGGGTATGGCTACACCTTC
CASSFKGAGYGYTF
>.|TRBV19|TRBJ1-5|few
TGTGCCAGTAGTATTGGGTCCGAGTATAGCAATCAGCCCCAGCATTTT
CASSIGSEYSNQPQHF
>TRBD1|TRBV11-2|TRBJ2-7|.
TGTGCCAGCAGCTCCTACTCTGGGACAGGGAAGAACTACGAGCAGTACTTC
CASSSYSGTGKNYEQYF
>.|TRBV2|TRBJ2-5|.
TGTGCCAGCAGTGAAGACAGGGGAGGGTCCCAGTACTTC
CASSEDRGGSQYF
>.|TRBV7-9|TRBJ2-1|few
TGTGCCAGCAGCTTAGCGCTGAGCGGAGGGTACAATGAGCAGTTCTTC
CASSLALSGGYNEQFF
>.|TRBV12-3/TRBV12-4|TRBJ2-2|many
TGTGCCAGCAGTTTAGCGAGCTGGAACACCGGGGAGCTGTTTTTT
CASSLASWNTGELFF
>TRBD1|TRBV24-1|TRBJ2-1|few
TGTGCCACCAGTGATCCCCTTGCAGCCGGGACGGACAGGTACGGTGAGCAGTTCTTC
CATSDPLAAGTDRYGEQFF
>.|TRBV18|TRBJ2-1|few
TGTGCCAGCTCACCACCGTCTGTCGGGAGCCGCCACAATGAGCAGTTCTTC
CASSPPSVGSRHNEQFF
>TRBD2|TRBV7-2|TRBJ2-3|few
TGTGCCAGCAGCTCATACTCGGGGGGGTACACAGATACGCAGTATTTT
CASSSYSGGYTDTQYF
>TRBD2|TRBV6-1|TRBJ2-2|many
TGTGCCAGCAGTAGCCGGACTAGCCCGGGCACCGGGGAGCTGTTTTTT
CASSSRTSPGTGELFF
>.|TRBV12-3/TRBV12-4|TRBJ1-6|few
TGTGCCAGCAGTGTTCGGGTAAATTCACCCCTCCACTTT
CASSVRVNSPLHF